This T cell receptor (beta chain) appears in the sequencing data of a study of human T cells and chemical hapten exposure. Study overall: The study lasted approximately 26 weeks, and patients were dosed weekly with diphenylcyclopropenone on the scalp throughout.

Time point given: pre-sensitization, week 0. Specified treatment: therapeutic diphenylcyclopropenone sensitization with weekly scalp DPC. TCRdb ran MiXCR on the RACE reads and lists one entry per CDR3 protein. The repertoire holds 250,000 or so distinct CDR3 sequences, 7.5% to 9% seen once, with less than 1.5% in the top ten. This clonotype appeared a few times. Trimming pared 4 bases from V and 7 bases from J, leaving 16 bases between. This CDR3 has 15 amino acids. Germline V gene sequence: CDR1 SGHTA, CDR2 FQGNSA. This specimen consisted of whole blood, obtained in connection with sensitization to the hapten diphenylcyclopropenone (DPC). The chain is built from TRBV7-2 and TRBJ1-4; D is perhaps TRBD1 (5 bases). The source of this sequence is a young man with alopecia areata. Some clones in this sample may be carry-over from other donors' samples. DNA of the CDR3: TGTGCCAGCAGCTCCGCGGGGGTTCGGGGTGAAAAACTGTTTTTT. Translating gives CASSSAGVRGEKLFF.